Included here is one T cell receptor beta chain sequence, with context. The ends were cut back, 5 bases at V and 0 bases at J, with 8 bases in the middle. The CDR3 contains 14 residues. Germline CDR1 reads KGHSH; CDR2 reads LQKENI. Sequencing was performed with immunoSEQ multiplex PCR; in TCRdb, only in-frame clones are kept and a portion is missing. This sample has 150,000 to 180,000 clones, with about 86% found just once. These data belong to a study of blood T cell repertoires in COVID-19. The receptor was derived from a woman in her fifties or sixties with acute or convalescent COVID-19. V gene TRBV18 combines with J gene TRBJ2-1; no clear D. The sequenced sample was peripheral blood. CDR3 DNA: TGTGCCAGCTCAGAACTGAGCTCCTACAATGAGCAGTTCTTC. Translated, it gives CASSELSSYNEQFF.